This T cell receptor beta chain appears in the sequencing data of a study of blood T cell repertoires in COVID-19. The length of the CDR3 is 15 residues. V shed 4 bases, J shed 9 bases, and the junction held 15 bases outside the gene matches. Germline loops: CDR1 SGHRS, CDR2 YFSETQ. As processed by the authors: Reference gene primer amplification gave nucleated cell count estimates. Measured with immunoSEQ multiplex PCR; TCRdb has only the in-frame clones, and not every one. V and J calls and clone size are as listed in that table; D and trimming were resolved from the DNA. Of some 390,000 clones detected, 80% to 90% appear once; the ten largest clones hold roughly 2.1%.

The TCR originated in a woman in her sixties or seventies with COVID-19, enrolled during active disease. The chain has TRBV5-1 and TRBJ1-2; TRBD1 aligns across 7 bases. Sequencing input: peripheral blood. This CDR3 is CASSAYRDRSVSYTF. DNA of the CDR3: TGCGCCAGCAGCGCCTACCGGGACAGATCTGTGAGCTACACCTTC.